The next 15 T cell receptor beta chains were all read from a single sample in a study of blood T cell repertoires in COVID-19. The table came from immunoSEQ multiplex PCR; TCRdb's copy has only in-frame clones and leaves some out. The sample lists around 220,000 clones; less than 90% were seen once. Material: peripheral blood. The receptors come from a woman between 45 and 60 years old with acute or convalescent COVID-19.

CDR3 protein: CATSNLNEQFF. CDR3 bases: TGTGCCACCAGTAATCTCAATGAGCAGTTCTTC. This chain connects TRBV24-1 to TRBJ2-1; D gene ambiguous. This CDR3 is 11 amino acids long. The V gene lost 6 bases and the J gene lost 6 bases, with 5 bases spanning the gap. The germline V gene encodes CDR1 KGHDR and CDR2 SFDVKD.

This sequence joins TRBV5-6 and TRBJ2-2; a possible D gene is TRBD2 (6 bases). CDR3 length: 15 residues. Germline values: CDR1 SGHDT, CDR2 YYEEEE. V lost 2 bases and J 5 bases, leaving 13 bases between the germline ends. The CDR3 region is CASSFWGSGTGELFF. DNA of the CDR3: TGTGCCAGCAGCTTTTGGGGTAGCGGTACCGGGGAGCTGTTTTTT. Full variable domain (outside the CDR3, taken from reference TRBV5-6 and TRBJ2-2): DAGVTQSPTHLIKTRGQQVTLRCSPKSGHDTVSWYQQALGQGPQFIFQYYEEEERQRGNFPDRFSGHQFPNYSSELNVNALLLGDSALYLCASSFWGSGTGELFFGEGSRLTVL.

The chain uses TRBV14 and TRBJ2-7, with D possibly matching TRBD2 (6 bases). The CDR3 has 17 residues. V was pared by 3 bases and J by 0 bases, with 18 bases between. Germline loops: CDR1 SGHDN, CDR2 FVKESK. Here the CDR3 reads CASSHLYYRESSYEQYF. In nucleotides, the CDR3 is TGTGCCAGCAGCCACCTCTATTATCGGGAGAGCTCCTACGAGCAGTACTTC.

This chain links TRBV12-3 or TRBV12-4 with TRBJ2-7; D not resolved. V lost 3 bases and J 0 bases, leaving 3 bases between the germline ends. CDR3 size: 12 residues. The DNA of the CDR3 is TGTGCCAGCAGTTTCCTCTCCTACGAGCAGTACTTC. As protein: CASSFLSYEQYF.

V is TRBV7-9 and J is TRBJ1-2; 7 bases line up with TRBD1. V trimming: 5 bases; J trimming: 4 bases; junction bases outside the gene matches: 10. The CDR3 is 15 amino acids. Germline V lookup: CDR1 SEHNR, CDR2 FQNEAQ (reference sequence). CDR3: CASSQQGVWVYGYTF. CDR3 bases: TGTGCCAGCAGCCAGCAGGGGGTGTGGGTCTATGGCTACACCTTC. Complete variable domain (other parts from reference TRBV7-9 and TRBJ1-2): DTGVSQNPRHKITKRGQNVTFRCDPISEHNRLYWYRQTLGQGPEFLTYFQNEAQLEKSRLLSDRFSAERPKGSFSTLEIQRTEQGDSAMYLCASSQQGVWVYGYTFGSGTRLTVV.

The V gene is TRBV27, the J gene TRBJ2-2; 8 nucleotides match TRBD1. The germline V gene has CDR1 MNHEY and CDR2 SMNVEV (reference sequence). V shed 0 bases, J shed 2 bases, and the junction held 2 bases outside the gene matches. This CDR3 has 16 residues. This chain's CDR3 is CASSLSGTGNTGELFF. The CDR3 nucleotides read TGTGCCAGCAGTTTATCGGGGACAGGTAACACCGGGGAGCTGTTTTTT.

The CDR3 spells CASSPVTVSNTGELFF. In DNA form, the CDR3 reads TGTGCCAGCAGCCCTGTGACAGTCTCTAACACCGGGGAGCTGTTTTTT. The gene calls are TRBV6-6 and TRBJ2-2, with D perhaps TRBD1 (5 bases). Germline V gene sequence: CDR1 MNHNY, CDR2 SVGAGI (reference sequence). This CDR3 contains 16 residues. V lost 6 bases, J lost 2 bases, and 16 bases lay in between.

The chain joins TRBV19 to TRBJ1-3; 7 bases line up with TRBD1. V dropped 4 bases and J dropped 0; count of bases not matched to a gene: 6. CDR1 LNHDA and CDR2 SQIVND come from the germline V gene (reference sequence). The CDR3 runs 16 residues. CDR3 sequence: CASSTSGQSSGNTIYF. CDR3 DNA sequence: TGTGCCAGTAGTACCTCGGGACAGAGCTCTGGAAACACCATATATTTT.

V and J are TRBV6-5 and TRBJ2-2, with 10 bases that match TRBD1. The CDR3 runs 15 residues. J gave up 4 bases and V 7 bases, and 6 bases lay outside the gene matches. Germline CDR1 is MNHEY and CDR2 is SVGAGI. DNA for the CDR3: TGTGCCAGCATGAGGGGACAGGGGTTCACCGGGGAGCTGTTTTTT. Amino acid sequence: CASMRGQGFTGELFF.

The chain is built from TRBV7-2 and TRBJ2-1; 14 nucleotides line up with TRBD2. Germline V gives CDR1 SGHTA, CDR2 FQGNSA. V trimming: 1 base; J trimming: 2 bases; junction bases outside the gene matches: 1. The CDR3 is 17 amino acids. DNA of the CDR3: TGTGCCAGCAGCTTAGGGACTAGCGGGGGGACCTACAATGAGCAGTTCTTC. Translating gives CASSLGTSGGTYNEQFF.

The chain couples TRBV19 to TRBJ2-3; D is uncertain. CDR1 and CDR2 from the germline V gene are LNHDA and SQIVND (reference sequence). Trimming cost V 6 bases and J 0 bases, with 4 bases left between them. CDR3 size: 12 residues. CDR3 nucleotide sequence: TGTGCCAGTAGCATTAGCACAGATACGCAGTATTTT. It encodes CASSISTDTQYF.

V usage is TRBV19 and J usage is TRBJ1-2, with 8 bases fitting TRBD1. J lost 2 bases, V lost 7 bases, and 6 bases had no gene match. Germline assignment: CDR1 LNHDA and CDR2 SQIVND (reference sequence). The CDR3 runs 14 residues. The DNA of the CDR3 is TGTGCCAGTATCGGACAGGGAGACAACTATGGCTACACCTTC. This codes for CASIGQGDNYGYTF.

V usage is TRBV6-6 and J usage is TRBJ1-5, with D perhaps TRBD1 (6 bases). The CDR3 spans 15 residues. Per germline, CDR1 MNHNY and CDR2 SVGAGI (reference sequence). V dropped 6 bases and J dropped 6 bases, with 18 bases sitting between them. This chain's CDR3 is CASRTRQDLTQPQHF. The CDR3 coding sequence is TGTGCCAGCAGAACCCGACAGGACCTAACTCAGCCCCAGCATTTT.

The chain combines TRBV18 with TRBJ2-5; 9 bases fit TRBD2. Looked up from germline, CDR1 is KGHSH and CDR2 is LQKENI. CDR3 length: 15 residues. V was clipped by 8 bases and J by 2 bases; unmatched bases: 9. DNA for the CDR3: TGTGCCAGCACTATGCGACTAGCGGAGCAAGAGACCCAGTACTTC. The encoded protein is CASTMRLAEQETQYF. The variable domain in full, with the rest retrieved from reference TRBV18 and TRBJ2-5, is NAGVMQNPRHLVRRRGQEARLRCSPMKGHSHVYWYRQLPEEGLKFMVYLQKENIIDESGMPKERFSAEFPKEGPSILRIQQVVRGDSAAYFCASTMRLAEQETQYFGPGTRLLVL.

CDR3 DNA: TGTGCCAGCTCACCTCGGGACAGGGGGACAGAGACCCAGTACTTC. Translating it yields CASSPRDRGTETQYF. The V gene is TRBV18, the J gene TRBJ2-5, with 11 bases identical to TRBD1. The length of the CDR3 is 15 residues. Looked up from germline, CDR1 is KGHSH and CDR2 is LQKENI. V shed 3 bases, J shed 4 bases, and the junction held 4 bases outside the gene matches.